This TCR beta chain came from a study of cytotoxic CD8 clonotypes in ibrutinib-treated CLL (dated by TCRdb to the early 2020s). A note on the overall study: The cohort had 11 relapsed/refractory and around 14 treatment-naive patients; 17 to 18 were IGHV unmutated. Partial responses were observed in 24 patients and complete responses in 2; after a median follow-up of about 69 months, remission was maintained in 14 patients and progression was observed in roughly 12. Response samples were taken after a median of 12 months on treatment, ranging from roughly 6 to 36 months. On average, each sample had about 250,000 productive templates and approximately 85,000 productive rearrangements. Of the approximately 86 people in the trial, some 28 had longitudinal samples available. Cryopreserved peripheral blood mononuclear cells were collected at three points: before therapy, at response, and at either sustained remission or disease progression. Every remission and progressive disease sample was obtained while ibrutinib was still being received by the patients.

Per the publication, the time point label means: roughly 2 years on ibrutinib. For TCR beta library preparation, roughly 2.2 micrograms of genomic DNA was extracted from cryopreserved PBMCs. High-throughput TCR beta sequencing was performed on longitudinal blood samples from CLL patients receiving ibrutinib monotherapy. The patients were enrolled in a single-center, open-label phase 2 trial of ibrutinib monotherapy. CDR1 and CDR2 were assigned from the germline V gene (reference sequence) as GTSNPN and SVGIG. V loses 3 bases at its end and J loses 3 bases; junction bases beyond the gene matches: 3. The CDR3, cysteine through phenylalanine, is 14 amino acids long. The CDR3 DNA has 42 bases and is translated from base 1. On this clone: Its antigen remains unidentified. No base quality values were provided; no much bigger clone lies one nucleotide off.

Overall study outcomes, separate from this receptor: Clonality increased at ibrutinib response, stayed stable in sustained remission, and fell back toward baseline at progression. Public clonotypes were rare and either shrank or stayed stable during treatment, and the rise in clonality at ibrutinib response reflected expansion of private clonotypes. At baseline, clonality was higher than in age-matched healthy donors and showed a strong correlation with circulating CD8+ T-cell counts. Sampling times were not matched between sustained-remission and progressing patients, and lymph node repertoires were not studied.

On a MiSeq, deep resolution sequencing aimed for a depth between 1 in 1 million and 1 in 200,000 T cells, with each clonotype covered 10x on average. TCR beta libraries were generated with the immunoSEQ hsTCRB Kit. From the authors' description of their analysis: The data were analyzed with ImmunoSEQ Analyzer and ImmunoSEQ Data Assistant, and V, D and J gene assignments followed IMGT definitions. Clonality, with values ranging from 0 to 1, was calculated as one minus the normalized Shannon entropy of productive rearrangement frequencies. Only overrepresented clonotypes making up at least 0.05% of the repertoire of each patient were included in the public clonotype analysis. Around 13 age-matched healthy donor repertoires from immuneACCESS were used as controls for clonality. TCRdb limited this immuneACCESS table to in-frame rearrangements with V and J called. A share of clones is missing; checked studies link under half to unresolved V genes, and the rest is unexplained. Clone size and the V and J calls come from that table; the DNA yielded D and trimming. This sample holds 150,000 or so clones; about four fifths were observed only once. Of the sample, 4.6% is held by the ten largest clones.

This TCR came from a human donor with chronic lymphocytic leukemia. The input for sequencing was PBMCs, taken after 24 months of ibrutinib treatment. The chain uses TRBV30 and TRBJ1-4; 8 bases in between match TRBD1. The DNA sequence follows: TGTGCCTGGAGGGCGGGACAGGCTAATGAAAAACTGTTTTTT. It translates as CAWRAGQANEKLFF.